The clone carrying this TCR beta chain has just a few counts. Its antigen remains unidentified. This record comes from a study of response to subunit inactivated influenza vaccine. Findings and limits, study-wide: Authors suggested few new T cells are recruited by each seasonal influenza vaccination.

TCRdb independently ran MiXCR on the RT-PCR reads; one entry per CDR3 protein. The table has hundreds of thousands of distinct CDR3 sequences, approximately 15% seen once. V dropped 0 bases and J dropped 3; count of bases not matched to a gene: 5. Germline CDR1 and CDR2: SGHRS and YFSETQ. The CDR3 sequence is 16 residues long. Specimen: PBMCs from blood, collected 12 days after vaccination. This TCR was sampled from a man in his fifties or sixties who received an inactivated influenza vaccine. The chain carries TRBV5-1 and TRBJ2-7; 11 bases fit TRBD1. The CDR3 loop reads CASSLAVGTGGYEQYF. As DNA, the CDR3 is TGCGCCAGCAGCTTGGCCGTTGGGACAGGGGGCTACGAGCAGTACTTC.